This T cell receptor beta chain was sequenced in a study of T cell repertoires in cytomegalovirus infection. Study as a whole: As its CMV epitopes, the study selected recently identified HLA-C-restricted and well-studied HLA-B-restricted targets. Broader study findings: The ex vivo response was dominated by HLA-C-restricted CMV-specific TCR beta clonotypes.

Regarding this clonotype: Its antigen is not known.

TCRdb re-called the reads through MiXCR, storing one row per CDR3 protein. Among hundreds of thousands of distinct CDR3 sequences listed, around 32% were seen once. Per the germline V gene, CDR1 is MDHEN and CDR2 is SYDVKM. Trimming left V 4 bases short and J 0 bases short, with 7 bases between. This CDR3 contains 13 residues. The source is a human donor in good health (CMV status not recorded). Some clones in this sample may be carry-over from other donors' samples. The specimen comprised cultured PBMCs, sampled from culture after CMV antigen stimulation. The chain joins TRBV28 to TRBJ2-7; D is unclear. CDR3 DNA: TGTGCCAGCAGTTCGTACAGCTCCTACGAGCAGTACTTC. The encoded protein is CASSSYSSYEQYF.